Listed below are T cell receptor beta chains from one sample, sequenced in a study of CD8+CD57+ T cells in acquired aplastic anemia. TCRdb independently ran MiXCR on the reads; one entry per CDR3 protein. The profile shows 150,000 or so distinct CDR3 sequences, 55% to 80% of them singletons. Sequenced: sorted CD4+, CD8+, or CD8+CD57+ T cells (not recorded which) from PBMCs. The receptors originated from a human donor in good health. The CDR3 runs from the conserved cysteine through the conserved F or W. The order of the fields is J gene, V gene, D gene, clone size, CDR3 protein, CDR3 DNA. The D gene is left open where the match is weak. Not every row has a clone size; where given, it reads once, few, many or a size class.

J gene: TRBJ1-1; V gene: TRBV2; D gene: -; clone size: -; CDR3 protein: CASSGEGWNTEAFF; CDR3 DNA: TGTGCCAGCAGTGGAGAGGGATGGAACACTGAAGCTTTCTTT
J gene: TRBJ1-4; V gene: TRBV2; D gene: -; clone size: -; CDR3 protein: CASIGVDYILFF; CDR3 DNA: TGTGCCAGCATAGGTGTTGACTATATACTGTTTTTT
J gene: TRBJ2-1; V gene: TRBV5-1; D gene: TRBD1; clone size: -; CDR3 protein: CASSLAGTGMGEQFF; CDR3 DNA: TGCGCCAGCAGCTTGGCCGGGACAGGGATGGGTGAGCAGTTCTTC
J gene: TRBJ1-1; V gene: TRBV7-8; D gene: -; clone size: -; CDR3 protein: CASSLSQGGTMNTEAFF; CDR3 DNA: TGTGCCAGCAGCTTATCACAGGGAGGAACCATGAACACTGAAGCTTTCTTT
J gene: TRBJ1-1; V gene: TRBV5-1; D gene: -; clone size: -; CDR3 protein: CASRSPGPPWNTEAFF; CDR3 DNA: TGTGCCAGCAGGTCGCCGGGCCCACCGTGGAACACTGAAGCTTTCTTT
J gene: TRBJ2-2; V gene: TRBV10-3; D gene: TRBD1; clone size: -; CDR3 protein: CAISGTGAVGELFF; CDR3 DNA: TGTGCCATCAGTGGGACAGGGGCAGTGGGGGAGCTGTTTTTT
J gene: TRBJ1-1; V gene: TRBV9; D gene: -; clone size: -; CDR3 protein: CASTGRGDTEASF; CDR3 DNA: TGTGCCAGCACCGGCAGGGGTGACACTGAAGCTTCCTTT
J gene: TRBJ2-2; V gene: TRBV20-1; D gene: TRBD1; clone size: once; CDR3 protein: CSAFDRGRDTGELFF; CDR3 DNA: TGCAGTGCATTCGACAGGGGGCGAGACACCGGGGAGCTGTTTTTT
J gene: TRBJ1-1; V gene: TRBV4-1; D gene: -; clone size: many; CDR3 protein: CASRGGRGGTEAFF; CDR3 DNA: TGCGCCAGCAGGGGCGGCAGGGGCGGAACTGAAGCTTTCTTT
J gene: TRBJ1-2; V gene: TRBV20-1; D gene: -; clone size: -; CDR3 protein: CSASPLPWGPGYTF; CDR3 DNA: TGCAGTGCTAGCCCCTTACCATGGGGGCCGGGCTACACCTTC
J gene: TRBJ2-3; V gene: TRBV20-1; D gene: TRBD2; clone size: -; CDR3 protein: CSVKRGAGRTADTQYF; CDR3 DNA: TGCAGTGTTAAGAGGGGAGCGGGGAGGACCGCAGATACGCAGTATTTT
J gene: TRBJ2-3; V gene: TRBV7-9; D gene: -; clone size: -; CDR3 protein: CASATDTQYF; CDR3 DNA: TGTGCCAGCGCCACAGATACGCAGTATTTT
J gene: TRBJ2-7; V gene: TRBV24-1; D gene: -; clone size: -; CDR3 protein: CATSDLASLEQYF; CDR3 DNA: TGTGCCACCAGTGATTTGGCTTCCCTCGAGCAGTACTTC
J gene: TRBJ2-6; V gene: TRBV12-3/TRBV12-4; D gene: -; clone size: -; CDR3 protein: CASSLAGTSGANVLTF; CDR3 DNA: TGTGCCAGCAGTTTGGCAGGGACCTCTGGGGCCAACGTCCTGACTTTC
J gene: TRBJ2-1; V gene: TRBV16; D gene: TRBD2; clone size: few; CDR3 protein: CASSQSGLAGSSYNEQFF; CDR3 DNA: TGTGCCAGCAGCCAATCAGGGCTAGCGGGCAGCTCCTACAATGAGCAGTTCTTC
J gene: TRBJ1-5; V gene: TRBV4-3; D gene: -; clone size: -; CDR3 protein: CASSQGLSGAYQPQHF; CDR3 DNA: TGCGCCAGCAGCCAAGGGCTCTCAGGGGCATATCAGCCCCAGCATTTT
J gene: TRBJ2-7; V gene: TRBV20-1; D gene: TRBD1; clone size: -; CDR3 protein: CSASRQGSRQEQYF; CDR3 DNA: TGCAGTGCTTCACGACAGGGCTCGCGCCAAGAGCAGTACTTC
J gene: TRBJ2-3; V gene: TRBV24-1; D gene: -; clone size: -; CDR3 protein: CAIGDGYTDTQYF; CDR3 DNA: TGTGCCATTGGTGACGGATACACAGATACGCAGTATTTT
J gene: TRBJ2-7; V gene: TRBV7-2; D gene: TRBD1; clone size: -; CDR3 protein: CASRFRTGSYEQYF; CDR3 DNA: TGTGCCAGCAGATTTCGGACAGGGAGCTACGAGCAGTACTTC
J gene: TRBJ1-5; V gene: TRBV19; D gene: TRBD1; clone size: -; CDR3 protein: CASSNLPGQGNQPQHF; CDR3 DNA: TGTGCCAGTAGCAACCTACCGGGACAGGGAAATCAGCCCCAGCATTTT
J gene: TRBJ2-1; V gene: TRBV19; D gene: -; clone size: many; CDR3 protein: CASRVTLERYNEQFF; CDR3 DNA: TGTGCCAGTCGAGTCACCTTAGAACGCTACAATGAGCAGTTCTTC
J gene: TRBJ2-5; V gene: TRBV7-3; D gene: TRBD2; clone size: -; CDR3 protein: CASSPDGGLAVQDQETQYF; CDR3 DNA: TGTGCCAGCAGCCCGGACGGGGGACTAGCGGTCCAGGACCAAGAGACCCAGTACTTC
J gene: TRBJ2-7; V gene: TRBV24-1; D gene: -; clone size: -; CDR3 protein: CATSVGGSYEQYF; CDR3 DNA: TGTGCCACCAGTGTTGGCGGTTCCTACGAGCAGTACTTC
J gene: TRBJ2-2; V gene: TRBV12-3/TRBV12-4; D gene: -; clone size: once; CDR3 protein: CASSLLEGAVVGELFF; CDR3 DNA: TGTGCCAGCAGTTTATTGGAGGGGGCGGTGGTCGGGGAGCTGTTTTTT
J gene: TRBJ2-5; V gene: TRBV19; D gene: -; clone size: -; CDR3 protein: CASSAGLGGGETQYF; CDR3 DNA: TGTGCCAGTAGTGCGGGACTGGGGGGTGGGGAGACCCAGTACTTC
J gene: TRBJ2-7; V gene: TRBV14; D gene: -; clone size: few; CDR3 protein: CASSQGAASLYEQYF; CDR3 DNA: TGTGCCAGCAGCCAAGGGGCGGCCTCACTTTACGAGCAGTACTTT
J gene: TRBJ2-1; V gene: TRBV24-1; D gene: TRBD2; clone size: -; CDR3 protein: CATSDSLAVLYNEQFF; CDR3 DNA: TGTGCCACCAGTGATTCCCTAGCGGTACTCTACAATGAGCAGTTCTTC
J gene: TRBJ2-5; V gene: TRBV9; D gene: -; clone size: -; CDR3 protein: CASSVGTTQYF; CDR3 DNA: TGTGCCAGCAGCGTAGGGACGACCCAGTACTTC
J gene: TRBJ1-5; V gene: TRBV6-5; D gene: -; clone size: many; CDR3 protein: CASSLTGGKGQPQHF; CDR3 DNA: TGTGCCAGCAGTTTGACAGGAGGCAAAGGACAGCCCCAGCATTTT
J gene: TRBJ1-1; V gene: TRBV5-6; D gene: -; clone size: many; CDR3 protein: CASSLGGGFAEAFF; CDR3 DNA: TGTGCCAGCAGCTTGGGGGGAGGGTTCGCTGAAGCTTTCTTT
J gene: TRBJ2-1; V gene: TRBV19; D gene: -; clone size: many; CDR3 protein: CASSISSQGQFF; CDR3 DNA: TGTGCCAGTAGTATCTCTAGTCAGGGGCAGTTCTTC
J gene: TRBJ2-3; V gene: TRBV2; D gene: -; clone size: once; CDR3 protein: CAIHTDTQYF; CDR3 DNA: TGTGCCATCCACACAGATACGCAGTATTTT
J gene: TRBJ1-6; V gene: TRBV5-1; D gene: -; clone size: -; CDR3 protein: CASSPTQGLSSYNSPLHF; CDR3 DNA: TGCGCCAGCAGCCCAACACAGGGCCTTAGCTCCTATAATTCACCCCTCCACTTT
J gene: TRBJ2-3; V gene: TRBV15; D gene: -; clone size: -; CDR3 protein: CATSRVTHTQYF; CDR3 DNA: TGTGCCACCAGCAGAGTCACACATACGCAGTATTTT
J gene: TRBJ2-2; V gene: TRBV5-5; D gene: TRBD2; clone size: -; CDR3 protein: CASSLVGLGLGAGELFF; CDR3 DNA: TGTGCCAGCAGCTTAGTTGGCCTGGGACTAGGGGCCGGGGAGCTGTTTTTT
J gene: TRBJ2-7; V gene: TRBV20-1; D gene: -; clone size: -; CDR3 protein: CSAGGETYFYEQYF; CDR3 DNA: TGCAGTGCTGGGGGCGAGACTTACTTCTACGAGCAGTACTTC
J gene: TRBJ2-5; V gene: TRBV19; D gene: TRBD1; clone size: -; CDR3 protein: CASSRTGVALETQYF; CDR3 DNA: TGTGCCAGTAGCAGGACAGGGGTTGCCTTAGAGACCCAGTACTTC
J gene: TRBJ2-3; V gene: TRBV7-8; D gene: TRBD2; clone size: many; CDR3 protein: CASSLAGLAGVNTDTQYF; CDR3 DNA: TGTGCCAGCAGCTTAGCCGGGTTAGCGGGAGTGAACACAGATACGCAGTATTTT
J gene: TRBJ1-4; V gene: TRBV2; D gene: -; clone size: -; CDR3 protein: CARGQNEKLFF; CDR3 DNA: TGTGCCAGAGGACAGAATGAAAAACTGTTTTTT
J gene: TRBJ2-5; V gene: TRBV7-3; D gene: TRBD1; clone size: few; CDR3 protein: CASSPGQGAQRPQYF; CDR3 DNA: TGTGCCAGCAGCCCTGGACAGGGGGCTCAACGGCCCCAGTACTTC
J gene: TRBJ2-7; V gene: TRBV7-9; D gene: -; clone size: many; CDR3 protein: CASSLVAGFNEQYF; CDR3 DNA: TGTGCCAGCAGCTTAGTTGCAGGGTTCAACGAGCAGTACTTC
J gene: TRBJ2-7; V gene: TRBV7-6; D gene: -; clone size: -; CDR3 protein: CASSERQGGHEQYF; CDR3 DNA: TGTGCCAGCAGTGAAAGGCAGGGAGGCCACGAGCAGTACTTC
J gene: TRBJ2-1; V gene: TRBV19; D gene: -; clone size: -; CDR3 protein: CAIKTDYHNEQFF; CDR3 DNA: TGTGCCATTAAGACAGATTATCACAATGAGCAGTTCTTC
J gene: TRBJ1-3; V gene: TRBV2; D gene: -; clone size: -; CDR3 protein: CASSGPADIGNTIYF; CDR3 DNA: TGTGCCAGCAGTGGTCCAGCCGATATTGGAAACACCATATATTTT
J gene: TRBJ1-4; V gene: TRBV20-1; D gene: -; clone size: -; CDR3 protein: CSAPVAYEKLFF; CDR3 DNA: TGCAGTGCCCCAGTTGCCTATGAAAAACTGTTTTTT
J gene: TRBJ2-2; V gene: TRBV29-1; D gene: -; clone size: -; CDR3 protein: CSVEDPGGELFF; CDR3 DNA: TGCAGCGTTGAAGACCCTGGCGGGGAGCTGTTTTTT
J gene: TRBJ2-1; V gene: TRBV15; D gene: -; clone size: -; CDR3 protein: CATSSSGSANEQFF; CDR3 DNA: TGTGCCACCAGCAGCTCCGGGAGCGCCAATGAGCAGTTCTTC
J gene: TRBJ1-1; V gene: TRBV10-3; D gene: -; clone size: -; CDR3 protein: CAISESRGVWDTEAFF; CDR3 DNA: TGTGCCATCAGTGAGTCCCGGGGCGTTTGGGACACTGAAGCTTTCTTT
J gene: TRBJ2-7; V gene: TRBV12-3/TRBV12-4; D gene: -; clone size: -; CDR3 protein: CASSLQGNYEQYF; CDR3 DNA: TGTGCCAGCAGCCTACAGGGTAACTACGAGCAGTACTTC
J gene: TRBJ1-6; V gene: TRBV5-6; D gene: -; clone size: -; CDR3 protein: CASSLEPGSSPLHF; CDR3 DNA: TGTGCCAGCAGCTTGGAACCAGGGAGCTCACCCCTCCACTTT
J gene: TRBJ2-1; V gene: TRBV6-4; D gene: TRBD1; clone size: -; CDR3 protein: CASSARTGGIGEQFF; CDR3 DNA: TGTGCCAGCAGTGCGAGGACAGGGGGCATTGGTGAGCAGTTCTTC
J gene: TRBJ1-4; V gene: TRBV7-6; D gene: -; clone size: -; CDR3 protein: CASSARDGANEKLFF; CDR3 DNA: TGTGCCAGCAGCGCGCGGGACGGAGCTAATGAAAAACTGTTTTTT
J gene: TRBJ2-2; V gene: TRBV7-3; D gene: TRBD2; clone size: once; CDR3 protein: CASSQVGGSGTGELFF; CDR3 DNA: TGCGCCAGCAGCCAAGTCGGCGGGAGCGGAACCGGGGAGCTGTTTTTT